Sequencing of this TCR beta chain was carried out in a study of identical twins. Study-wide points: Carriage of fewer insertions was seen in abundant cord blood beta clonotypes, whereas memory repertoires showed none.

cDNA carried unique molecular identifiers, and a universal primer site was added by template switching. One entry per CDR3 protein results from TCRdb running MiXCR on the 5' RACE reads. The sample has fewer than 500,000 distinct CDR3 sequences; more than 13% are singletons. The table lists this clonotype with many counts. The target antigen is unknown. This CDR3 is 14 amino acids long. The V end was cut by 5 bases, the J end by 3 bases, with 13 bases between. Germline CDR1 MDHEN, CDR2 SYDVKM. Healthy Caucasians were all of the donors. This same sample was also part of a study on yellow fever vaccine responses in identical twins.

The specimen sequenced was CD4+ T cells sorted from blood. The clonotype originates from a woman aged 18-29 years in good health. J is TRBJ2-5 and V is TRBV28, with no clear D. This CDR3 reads CASSPRWAEETQYF. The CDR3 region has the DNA TGTGCCAGCAGTCCAAGATGGGCTGAAGAGACCCAGTACTTC.